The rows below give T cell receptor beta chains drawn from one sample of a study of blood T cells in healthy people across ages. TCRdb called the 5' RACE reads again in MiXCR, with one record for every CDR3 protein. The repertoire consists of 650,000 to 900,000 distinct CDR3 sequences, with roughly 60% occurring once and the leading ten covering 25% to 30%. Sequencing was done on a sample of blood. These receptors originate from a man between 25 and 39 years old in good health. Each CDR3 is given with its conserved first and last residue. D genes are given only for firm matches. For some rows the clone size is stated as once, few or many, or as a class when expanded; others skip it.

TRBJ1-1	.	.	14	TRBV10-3	CAISERGVDTEAFF	TGTGCCATCAGTGAGAGGGGAGTTGACACTGAAGCTTTCTTT
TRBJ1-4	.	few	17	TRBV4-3	CASSQDWDASANEKLFF	TGCGCCAGCAGCCAAGACTGGGACGCGTCCGCTAATGAAAAACTGTTTTTT
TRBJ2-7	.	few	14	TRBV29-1	CSVGAGQYPYEQYF	TGCAGCGTTGGGGCCGGACAGTATCCCTACGAGCAGTACTTC
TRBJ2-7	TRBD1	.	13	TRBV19	CASRYQGAEEQYF	TGTGCCAGTAGGTACCAGGGGGCGGAGGAGCAGTACTTC
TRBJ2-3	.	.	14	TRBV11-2	CASSLVARTDTQYF	TGTGCCAGCAGCTTAGTTGCCCGCACAGATACGCAGTATTTT
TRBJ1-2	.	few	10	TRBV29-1	CSVGQEGYTF	TGCAGCGTCGGACAAGAGGGCTACACCTTC
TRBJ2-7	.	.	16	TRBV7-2	CASSRQPGGLYYEQYF	TGTGCCAGCAGCAGACAGCCTGGTGGCCTTTACTACGAGCAGTACTTC
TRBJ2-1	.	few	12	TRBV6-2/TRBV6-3	CASRRRYNEQFF	TGTGCCAGCAGGAGAAGGTACAATGAGCAGTTCTTC
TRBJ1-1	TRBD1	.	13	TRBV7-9	CASSQTGVTEAFF	TGTGCCAGCAGCCAGACAGGGGTTACTGAAGCTTTCTTT
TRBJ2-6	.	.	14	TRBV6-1	CASRGEAGANVLTF	TGTGCCAGCAGGGGGGAAGCTGGGGCCAACGTCCTGACTTTC
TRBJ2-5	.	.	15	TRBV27	CASSFLGRSEETQYF	TGTGCCAGCAGTTTCTTGGGACGGTCAGAAGAGACCCAGTACTTC
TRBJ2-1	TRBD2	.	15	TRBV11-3	CASSDSGGAENEQFF	TGTGCCAGCAGTGATAGCGGGGGGGCCGAGAATGAGCAGTTCTTC
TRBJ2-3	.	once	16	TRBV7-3	CASSTQGPKLGGTQYF	TGTGCCAGCAGCACCCAGGGACCCAAGCTGGGAGGTACGCAGTATTTT
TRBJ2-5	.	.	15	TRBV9	CASSPQANFQETQYF	TGTGCCAGCAGTCCCCAAGCCAATTTCCAAGAGACCCAGTACTTC
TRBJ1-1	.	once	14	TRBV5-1	CASSLDPGFTEAFF	TGCGCCAGCAGCTTGGACCCCGGTTTCACTGAAGCTTTCTTT
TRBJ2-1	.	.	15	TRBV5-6	CASSLRLGIYNEQFF	TGTGCCAGCAGCCTGAGGCTTGGGATATACAATGAGCAGTTCTTC
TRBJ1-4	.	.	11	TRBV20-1	CSARYNEKLFF	TGCAGTGCTAGATATAATGAAAAACTGTTTTTT
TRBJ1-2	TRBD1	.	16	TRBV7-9	CASSSRQGSANYGYTF	TGTGCCAGCAGCTCAAGACAGGGATCCGCTAACTATGGCTACACCTTC
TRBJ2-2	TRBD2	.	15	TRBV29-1	CSARGRGANTGELFF	TGCAGCGCCCGAGGGCGGGGGGCGAACACCGGGGAGCTGTTTTTT
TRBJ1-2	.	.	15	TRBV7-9	CASSPGGRRNYGYTF	TGTGCCAGCAGCCCCGGAGGGCGGCGAAACTATGGCTACACCTTC
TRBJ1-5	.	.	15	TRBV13	CASSRGTGWEQPQHF	TGTGCCAGCAGCCGAGGCACAGGGTGGGAACAGCCCCAGCATTTT
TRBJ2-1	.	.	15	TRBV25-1	CASSDLNVPDREQFF	TGTGCCAGCAGTGACCTAAACGTCCCGGACAGAGAGCAGTTCTTC
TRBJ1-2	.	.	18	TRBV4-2	CASSQDWAGADLNYGYTF	TGTGCCAGCAGCCAAGATTGGGCGGGGGCAGACCTTAACTATGGCTACACCTTC
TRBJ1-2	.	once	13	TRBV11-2	CASEGGAYYGYTF	TGTGCCAGCGAGGGAGGGGCATACTATGGCTACACCTTC
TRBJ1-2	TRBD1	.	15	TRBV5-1	CASSYKMTGDYGYTF	TGCGCCAGCAGCTACAAGATGACAGGGGACTATGGCTACACCTTC
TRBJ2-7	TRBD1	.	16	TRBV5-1	CASSLVARDSSYEQYF	TGCGCCAGCAGCTTGGTTGCCAGGGACAGCTCCTACGAGCAGTACTTC
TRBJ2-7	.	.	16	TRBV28	CAGSYPLLASSYEQYF	TGTGCCGGCAGTTACCCCCTCTTGGCATCCTCCTACGAGCAGTACTTC
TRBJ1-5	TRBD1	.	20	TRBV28	CASSYRGTGALQRSNQPQHF	TGTGCCAGCAGTTACCGAGGGACAGGGGCCCTCCAACGGAGCAATCAGCCCCAGCATTTT
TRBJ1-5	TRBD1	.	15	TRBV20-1	CSASGQGGRNQPQHF	TGCAGTGCTAGCGGGCAGGGGGGCCGCAATCAGCCCCAGCATTTT
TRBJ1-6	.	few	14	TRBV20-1	CSARDQRAGSPLHF	TGCAGTGCTAGAGATCAAAGGGCAGGATCACCCCTCCACTTT